This T cell receptor (beta chain) was found in a study of cytomegalovirus exposure and HLA in healthy donors. Study-wide findings and caveats: In vitro checks showed that a few CMV-associated chains really do target CMV antigens. Analysis was performed later, and it showed HLA-associated TCR beta chains to be more clonally expanded than equally common others. When presence/absence was analysed, sequencing depth was taken to be roughly uniform across donors.

About this clone: Its antigen is still unknown.

With 60 Vbeta and 13 Jbeta primers, the PCR was carried out. Profiled with immunoSEQ multiplex PCR; TCRdb holds only in-frame clones, not every one. Of 33,000 or so clones in the sample, roughly 76% are singletons; the top ten hold 7% to 10%. CDR1 is KGHSH, CDR2 LQKENI, per germline. The CDR3 loop spans 15 amino acids. J lost 3 bases, V lost 4 bases, and 5 bases had no gene match. This TCR was sampled from a woman in her 30s in good health and CMV-seropositive. The chain carries TRBV18 and TRBJ1-4; 7 bases agree with TRBD1. The sequencing input was PBMCs. The CDR3 protein is CASSQGAGSNEKLFF. The DNA for the CDR3 is TGTGCCAGCTCACAGGGGGCAGGCTCTAATGAAAAACTGTTTTTT.